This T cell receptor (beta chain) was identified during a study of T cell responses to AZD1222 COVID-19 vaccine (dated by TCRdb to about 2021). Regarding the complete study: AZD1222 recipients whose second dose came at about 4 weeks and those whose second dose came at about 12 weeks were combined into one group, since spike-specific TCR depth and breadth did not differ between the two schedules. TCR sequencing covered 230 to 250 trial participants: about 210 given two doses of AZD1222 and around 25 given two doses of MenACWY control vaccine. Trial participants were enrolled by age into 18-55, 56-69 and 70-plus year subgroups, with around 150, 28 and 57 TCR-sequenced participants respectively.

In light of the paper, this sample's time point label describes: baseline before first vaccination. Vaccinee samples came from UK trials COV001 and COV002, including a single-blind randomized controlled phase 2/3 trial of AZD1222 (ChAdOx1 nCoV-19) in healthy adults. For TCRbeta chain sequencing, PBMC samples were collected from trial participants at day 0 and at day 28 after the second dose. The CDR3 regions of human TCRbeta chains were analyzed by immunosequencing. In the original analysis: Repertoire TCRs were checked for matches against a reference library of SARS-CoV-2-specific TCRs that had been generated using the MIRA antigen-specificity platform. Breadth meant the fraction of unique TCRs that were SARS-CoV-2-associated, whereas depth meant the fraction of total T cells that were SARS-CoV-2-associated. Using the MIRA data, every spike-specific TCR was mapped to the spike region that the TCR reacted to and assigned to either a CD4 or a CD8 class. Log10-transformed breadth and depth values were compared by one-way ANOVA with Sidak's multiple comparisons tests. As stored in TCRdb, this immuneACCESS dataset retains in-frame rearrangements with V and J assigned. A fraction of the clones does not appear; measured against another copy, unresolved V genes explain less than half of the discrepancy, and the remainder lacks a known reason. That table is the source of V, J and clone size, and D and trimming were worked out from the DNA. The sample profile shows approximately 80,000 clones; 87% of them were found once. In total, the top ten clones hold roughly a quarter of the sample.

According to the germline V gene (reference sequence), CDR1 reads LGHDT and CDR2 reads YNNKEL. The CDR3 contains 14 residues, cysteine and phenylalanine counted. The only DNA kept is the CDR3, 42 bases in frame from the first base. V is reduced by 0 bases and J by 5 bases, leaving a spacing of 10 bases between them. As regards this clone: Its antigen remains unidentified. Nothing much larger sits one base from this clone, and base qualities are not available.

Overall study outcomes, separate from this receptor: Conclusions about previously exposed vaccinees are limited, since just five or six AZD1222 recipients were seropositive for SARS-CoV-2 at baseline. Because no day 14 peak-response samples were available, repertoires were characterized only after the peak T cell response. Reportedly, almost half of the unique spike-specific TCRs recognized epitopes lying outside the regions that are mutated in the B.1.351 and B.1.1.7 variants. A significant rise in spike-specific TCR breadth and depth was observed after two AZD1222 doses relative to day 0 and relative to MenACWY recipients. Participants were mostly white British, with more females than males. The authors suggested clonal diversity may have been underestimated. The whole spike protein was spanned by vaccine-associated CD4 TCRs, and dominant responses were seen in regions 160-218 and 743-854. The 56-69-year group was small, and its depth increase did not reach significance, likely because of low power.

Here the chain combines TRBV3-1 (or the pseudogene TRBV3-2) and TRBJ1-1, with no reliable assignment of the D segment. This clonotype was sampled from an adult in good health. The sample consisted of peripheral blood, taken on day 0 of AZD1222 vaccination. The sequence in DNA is TGTGCCAGCAGCCAAGATTACAGAGGAACTGAAGCTTTCTTT. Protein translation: CASSQDYRGTEAFF.